The 9 T cell receptor beta chains below all came from one sample that was sequenced in a study of cytomegalovirus exposure and HLA in healthy donors. PCR primers comprised 60 Vbeta and 13 Jbeta primers. The assay was immunoSEQ multiplex PCR, and TCRdb's table has in-frame clones only and misses some. The table for this sample gives fewer than 85,000 clones. The sample taken for sequencing was PBMCs. These TCRs come from a man over 45 in good health and CMV-seropositive.

J is TRBJ1-6 and V is TRBV5-4; tentative D call: TRBD1 (5 bases). The V end was cut by 0 bases, the J end by 8 bases, with 12 bases between. CDR1 and CDR2 from the germline V gene are SGHNT and YYREEE (reference sequence). CDR3 length: 15 residues. This CDR3 reads CASSLGQGIDSPLHF. The CDR3 DNA follows: TGTGCCAGCAGCTTGGGCCAGGGTATCGATTCACCCCTCCACTTT.

V is TRBV11-2 and J is TRBJ1-4; D uncertain. V was trimmed by 2 bases and J by 4 bases, leaving 8 bases between them. CDR1 SGHAT and CDR2 FQNNGV come from the germline V gene. The CDR3 totals 14 residues. This chain's CDR3 is CASSLTPGNEKLFF. The DNA for the CDR3 is TGTGCCAGCAGCTTAACCCCGGGTAATGAAAAACTGTTTTTT.

The chain has TRBV6-5 and TRBJ1-1; the match to TRBD1 covers 9 bases. Germline lookup yields CDR1 MNHEY and CDR2 SVGAGI. V lost 0 bases to trimming and J lost 8 bases; unmatched junction nucleotides: 1. CDR3 length equals 13 residues. CDR3 protein: CASSYSGTGEAFF. DNA for the CDR3: TGTGCCAGCAGTTACTCGGGGACAGGGGAAGCTTTCTTT.

J is TRBJ1-1 and V is TRBV28; possible D gene TRBD1, 5 bases. Trimming pared 5 bases from V and 5 bases from J, leaving 9 bases between. From germline, CDR1 is MDHEN and CDR2 SYDVKM. This CDR3 has 12 amino acids. The CDR3 protein is CASSPRGTEAFF. The DNA for the CDR3 is TGTGCCAGCAGTCCAAGGGGTACTGAAGCTTTCTTT.

The chain couples TRBV11-2 to TRBJ2-7, with 7 bases aligning to TRBD1. The V and J ends lost 4 bases and 6 bases, in that order; junction bases with no gene match: 9. The CDR3 has 14 residues. Germline CDR1 is SGHAT and CDR2 is FQNNGV. The CDR3 is CASSSLTGLAEQYF. The CDR3 nucleotides are TGTGCCAGCAGCTCATTGACAGGGTTAGCCGAGCAGTACTTC.

This chain joins TRBV19 and TRBJ1-1, with a tentative D call TRBD1 (6 bases). The CDR3 spans 15 residues. V was pared by 5 bases and J by 1 base, with 14 bases between. The germline gives CDR1 LNHDA, CDR2 SQIVND (reference sequence). CDR3 loop: CASSSWTVGNTEAFF. The CDR3 bases are TGTGCCAGTAGTTCCTGGACAGTGGGGAACACTGAAGCTTTCTTT. The complete variable domain, with remaining parts taken from reference TRBV19 and TRBJ1-1, reads DGGITQSPKYLFRKEGQNVTLSCEQNLNHDAMYWYRQDPGQGLRLIYYSQIVNDFQKGDIAEGYSVSREKKESFPLTVTSAQKNPTAFYLCASSSWTVGNTEAFFGQGTRLTVV.

The chain combines TRBV5-6 with TRBJ2-7, with 8 nucleotides matching TRBD2. The germline gives CDR1 SGHDT, CDR2 YYEEEE. Trimming took 4 bases from V and 6 from J; bases not matched to a gene: 6. This CDR3 comprises 13 residues. Here the CDR3 reads CASSAPGGPEQYF. The CDR3 DNA reads as TGTGCCAGCAGCGCCCCGGGGGGGCCCGAGCAGTACTTC.

The V gene is TRBV5-1, the J gene TRBJ2-7, with TRBD2 matching 7 bases. With V trimmed by 0 bases and J by 7 bases, 10 bases remained unmatched. Germline CDR1 reads SGHRS; CDR2 reads YFSETQ. This CDR3 has 15 amino acids. CDR3: CASSLDTGERGEQYF. CDR3 nucleotides: TGCGCCAGCAGCTTGGATACGGGGGAGCGGGGAGAGCAGTACTTC.

This chain joins TRBV2 and TRBJ1-5; TRBD1 matches at 7 bases. This CDR3 is 14 amino acids long. After removal of 6 bases from V and 5 bases from J, the junction contained 7 bases not matched to a gene. Germline loops: CDR1 SNHLY, CDR2 FYNNEI. CDR3 in DNA: TGTGCCAGCAGGACAGGGACGGCGGATCAGCCCCAGCATTTT. It translates to CASRTGTADQPQHF.